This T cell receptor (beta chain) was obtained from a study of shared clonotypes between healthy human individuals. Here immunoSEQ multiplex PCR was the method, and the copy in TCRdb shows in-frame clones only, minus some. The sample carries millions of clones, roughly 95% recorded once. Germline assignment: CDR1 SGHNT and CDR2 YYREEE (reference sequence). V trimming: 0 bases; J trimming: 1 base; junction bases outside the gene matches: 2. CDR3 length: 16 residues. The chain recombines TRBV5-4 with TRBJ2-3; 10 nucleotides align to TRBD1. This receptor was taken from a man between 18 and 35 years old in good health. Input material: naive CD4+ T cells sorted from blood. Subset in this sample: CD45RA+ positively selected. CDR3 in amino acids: CASSLEGTGGTDTQYF. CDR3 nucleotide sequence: TGTGCCAGCAGCTTGGAAGGGACAGGGGGCACAGATACGCAGTATTTT. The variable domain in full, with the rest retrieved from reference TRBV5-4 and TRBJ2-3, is ETGVTQSPTHLIKTRGQQVTLRCSSQSGHNTVSWYQQALGQGPQFIFQYYREEENGRGNFPPRFSGLQFPNYSSELNVNALELDDSALYLCASSLEGTGGTDTQYFGPGTRLTVL.